Presented here are 21 T cell receptor beta chains from one specimen sequenced in a study of blood T cell repertoires in COVID-19. Data came from immunoSEQ multiplex PCR; TCRdb stores just in-frame clones and leaves some out. The sample holds some 91,000 clones; roughly 80% are singletons and the top ten take over 9.5%. Sequenced: peripheral blood. The source is a human donor in a cohort sampled during active COVID-19.

Only one count was recorded for this clone. J is TRBJ2-7 and V is TRBV6-5, with 9 bases matching TRBD1. V lost 6 bases to trimming and J lost 4 bases; unmatched junction nucleotides: 10. The CDR3 totals 15 residues. CDR1 is MNHEY and CDR2 is SVGAGI in the germline V gene. The DNA for the CDR3 is TGTGCCAGCAGCAACCAACCGGGACAGGGATACGAGCAGTACTTC. It specifies CASSNQPGQGYEQYF.

This chain joins TRBV2 and TRBJ1-3, with 8 bases matching TRBD1. V shed 7 bases and J 4 bases; nucleotides not matched to a gene: 15. This CDR3 region has 17 residues. The germline V gene encodes CDR1 SNHLY and CDR2 FYNNEI. As DNA, the CDR3 is TGTGCCAGCACAAGAGACGCCCGGACAGGGTTCGGAAACACCATATATTTT. Translation gives CASTRDARTGFGNTIYF.

This rearrangement joins TRBV12-3 or TRBV12-4 to TRBJ2-7; a possible D gene is TRBD2 (6 bases). Between the trimmed V and J ends, which lost 7 bases and 6 bases, there was a span of 10 bases. The CDR3 contains 11 residues. The CDR3 bases are TGTGCCAGCAACGGAGGGGCCGAGCAGTACTTC. Translating it yields CASNGGAEQYF.

The V call is TRBV6-5, the J call TRBJ1-1; D is possibly TRBD1 (5 bases). The CDR3 is made up of 16 amino acids. Germline V gene data show CDR1 as MNHEY and CDR2 as SVGAGI. V gave up 0 bases and J gave up 0 bases, with 11 bases separating them. This CDR3 reads CASSYSGRVLNTEAFF. In nucleotides, the CDR3 is TGTGCCAGCAGTTACTCGGGCAGGGTCCTGAACACTGAAGCTTTCTTT.

V gene TRBV6-5 combines with J gene TRBJ2-7; TRBD2 agrees at 9 bases. The CDR3 extends over 15 amino acids. In germline, CDR1 is MNHEY, CDR2 SVGAGI. V lost 6 bases, J lost 2 bases, and 8 bases stayed unmatched. CDR3 residues: CASRDLAGSPYEQYF. The CDR3 DNA reads as TGTGCCAGCAGAGATCTAGCGGGATCTCCCTACGAGCAGTACTTC.

V gene TRBV10-3 combines with J gene TRBJ1-2; a possible D gene is TRBD1 (5 bases). Germline assignment: CDR1 ENHRY and CDR2 SYGVKD. The CDR3 is made up of 13 amino acids. Trimming removed 2 bases at V and 5 bases at J, with 9 bases between. CDR3 sequence reads: CAISERQGYGYTF. The DNA for the CDR3 is TGTGCCATCAGTGAGCGGCAGGGATATGGCTACACCTTC.

CDR3 DNA: TGTGCCAGTAACATTGGCGGGAGCCCCTACAATGAGCAGTTCTTC. This translates into CASNIGGSPYNEQFF. The chain combines TRBV2 with TRBJ2-1, with 7 bases matching TRBD2. CDR1 is SNHLY and CDR2 is FYNNEI in the germline V gene. The V and J ends lost 9 bases and 2 bases, in that order; junction bases with no gene match: 10. The CDR3 is made up of 15 amino acids. Complete variable domain (other parts from reference TRBV2 and TRBJ2-1): EPEVTQTPSHQVTQMGQEVILRCVPISNHLYFYWYRQILGQKVEFLVSFYNNEISEKSEIFDDQFSVERPDGSNFTLKIRSTKLEDSAMYFCASNIGGSPYNEQFFGPGTRLTVL.

The V gene is TRBV5-8, the J gene TRBJ1-4; a possible D gene is TRBD1 (6 bases). There are 17 residues in the CDR3. V was pared by 0 bases and J by 8 bases, with 20 bases between. The germline gives CDR1 SGHTS, CDR2 YDEGEE. In DNA form, the CDR3 reads TGTGCCAGCAGCTTGGCCGCCCGCTCAGGGGTAGGCGAAAAACTGTTTTTT. The encoded protein is CASSLAARSGVGEKLFF.

V usage is TRBV6-5 and J usage is TRBJ2-3, with 12 bases aligning to TRBD2. J was trimmed by 6 bases and V by 6 bases; bases with no gene match: 7. The CDR3 covers 15 residues. Per germline, CDR1 MNHEY and CDR2 SVGAGI. CDR3 nucleotide sequence: TGTGCCAGCAGAGGACTAGCGGGATCTGGGGATACGCAGTATTTT. It encodes CASRGLAGSGDTQYF.

This chain joins TRBV18 and TRBJ1-5; 9 bases are a match to TRBD1. The CDR3 length is 17 residues. Germline V CDR1 and CDR2: KGHSH, LQKENI. Trimming cost V 3 bases and J 1 base; bases outside gene matches: 7. CDR3 nucleotides: TGTGCCAGCTCACCGGGACAGGGTTTTCGGAGCAATCAGCCCCAGCATTTT. As protein: CASSPGQGFRSNQPQHF.

The chain has TRBV7-2 and TRBJ1-5; D might be TRBD1 (6 bases). The CDR3 is 15 amino acids. Germline CDR1 is SGHTA and CDR2 is FQGNSA. V was cut by 6 bases and J by 4 bases, with 16 bases left in between. The DNA for the CDR3 is TGTGCCAGCAGAGGAAATCAGGGGAGTAATCAGCCCCAGCATTTT. Its translation is CASRGNQGSNQPQHF. Variable domain in full (rest from reference TRBV7-2 and TRBJ1-5): GAGVSQSPSNKVTEKGKDVELRCDPISGHTALYWYRQSLGQGLEFLIYFQGNSAPDKSGLPSDRFSAERTGGSVSTLTIQRTQQEDSAVYLCASRGNQGSNQPQHFGDGTRLSIL.

The chain recombines TRBV28 with TRBJ1-6; TRBD1 matches 12 bases. Unmatched junction bases numbered 10, after V lost 4 bases and J lost 0 bases. CDR1 is MDHEN and CDR2 is SYDVKM in the germline V gene. The CDR3 length is 20 residues. The CDR3 coding sequence is TGTGCCAGCAGTTCTCCAGGGGACAGGGGGCGCGTCTCCTATAATTCACCCCTCCACTTT. Translating it yields CASSSPGDRGRVSYNSPLHF.

The chain joins TRBV28 to TRBJ1-2; D uncertain. Germline assignment: CDR1 MDHEN and CDR2 SYDVKM. The CDR3 totals 12 residues. The V end was cut by 8 bases, the J end by 0 bases, with 7 bases between. CDR3 loop: CASGSTNYGYTF. In DNA, the CDR3 is TGTGCCAGCGGCAGTACTAACTATGGCTACACCTTC.

This chain uses TRBV29-1 with TRBJ2-1, with TRBD1 matching over 8 bases. Looked up from germline, CDR1 is SQVTM and CDR2 is ANQGSEA. The CDR3 contains 12 residues. V was clipped by 6 bases and J by 7 bases; unmatched bases: 5. CDR3 protein: CSVTGVVNEQFF. The CDR3 nucleotides are TGCAGCGTGACAGGGGTGGTTAATGAGCAGTTCTTC.

The chain has TRBV19 and TRBJ1-1; no clear D. Germline CDR1 and CDR2: LNHDA and SQIVND (reference sequence). Trimming took off 10 bases at V and 1 base at J, with 13 bases between the two ends. CDR3 length equals 13 residues. The CDR3 is CAIRQNENTEAFF. CDR3 nucleotides: TGTGCCATCAGACAAAACGAGAACACTGAAGCTTTCTTT.

This chain uses TRBV21-1 with TRBJ1-5; the table's D call of TRBD1 was not tested on the DNA. TRBV21-1 is labeled a pseudogene. The CDR3 runs 16 residues. The chain's CDR3 is CASSPRGRGQSQPQHF. As DNA, the CDR3 is TGTGCCAGCAGCCCCCGGGGCAGGGGGCAATCTCAGCCCCAGCATTTT.

This clone was detected only a few times. J is TRBJ2-1 and V is TRBV15, with a weak D call TRBD1 (5 bases). With 9 bases removed from V and 0 bases from J, the gap between germline ends came to 15 bases. Germline V gene data show CDR1 as LNHNV and CDR2 as YYDKDF (reference sequence). This CDR3 is built from 15 residues. CDR3 loop: CATIDSPSSYNEQFF. CDR3 DNA: TGTGCCACGATAGACAGCCCGAGCTCCTACAATGAGCAGTTCTTC.

The V and J genes are TRBV5-8 and TRBJ2-7; D gene ambiguous. The V and J ends lost 0 bases and 0 bases respectively, with 10 bases between them. CDR3 size: 15 residues. Germline V gives CDR1 SGHTS, CDR2 YDEGEE. CDR3 sequence (DNA): TGTGCCAGCAGCTTGGATTACCCTAGCTCCTACGAGCAGTACTTC. This encodes CASSLDYPSSYEQYF. Looking up the rest from reference TRBV5-8 and TRBJ2-7 gives the full variable domain: EAGVTQSPTHLIKTRGQQATLRCSPISGHTSVYWYQQALGLGLQFLLWYDEGEERNRGNFPPRFSGRQFPNYSSELNVNALELEDSALYLCASSLDYPSSYEQYFGPGTRLTVT.

The CDR3 sequence is CSVMTQSYEQYF. The CDR3 coding sequence is TGCAGCGTTATGACACAATCCTACGAGCAGTACTTC. V is TRBV29-1 and J is TRBJ2-7; D is ambiguous. This CDR3 is built from 12 residues. V was shortened by 5 bases and J by 1 base, with 9 bases between the two germline ends. Per the germline V gene, CDR1 is SQVTM and CDR2 is ANQGSEA.

J is TRBJ1-1 and V is TRBV7-8, with TRBD1 matching over 7 bases. V shed 4 bases, J shed 0 bases, and the junction held 5 bases outside the gene matches. CDR3 length: 15 amino acids. CDR1 and CDR2 (germline): SGHVS, FQNEAQ. The CDR3 DNA sequence: TGTGCCAGCAGCTCCATCGGGACAGTGAACACTGAAGCTTTCTTT. Its translation: CASSSIGTVNTEAFF.

A single count supports this clone. V gene TRBV5-1 combines with J gene TRBJ2-4, with D perhaps matching TRBD2 (5 bases). Germline V gives CDR1 SGHRS, CDR2 YFSETQ. This CDR3 contains 15 residues. Trimming shortened V by 0 bases and J by 7 bases, and 14 bases separated the two germline ends. The CDR3 loop reads CASSLGTSGVNIQYF. Written as DNA, the CDR3 is TGCGCCAGCAGCTTGGGAACTAGTGGTGTGAACATTCAGTACTTC. Full variable domain (outside the CDR3, taken from reference TRBV5-1 and TRBJ2-4): KAGVTQTPRYLIKTRGQQVTLSCSPISGHRSVSWYQQTPGQGLQFLFEYFSETQRNKGNFPGRFSGRQFSNSRSEMNVSTLELGDSALYLCASSLGTSGVNIQYFGAGTRLSVL.